Below, one T cell receptor beta chain is given with its context. The record originates from a study of blood T cell repertoires in COVID-19. Study at large: The United States, Italy and Spain were the sources of the acute and convalescent COVID-19 samples.

Those enrolled, adults aged roughly 18 to 100 years, came from 25 or so US areas. Participant-reported clinical history was the basis for cohort assignment. Germline CDR1 is MNHEY and CDR2 is SMNVEV (reference sequence). The trim removed 7 bases at V and 4 bases at J, leaving 14 bases unmatched. The CDR3 covers 16 residues. Authors' methods: Counts of nucleated cells, estimated from reference gene primer amplification, were obtained. Generated by immunoSEQ multiplex PCR, the TCRdb table keeps only in-frame clones and is missing some. That table supplies the V and J calls and clone size; D and trimming were determined from the DNA. The sample yields under 350,000 clones, approximately 86% seen once.

The gene calls are TRBV27 and TRBJ1-2; TRBD1 aligns across 8 bases. The sample was PBMCs or T cells enriched from blood (not recorded which). This TCR was sampled from a woman between 35 and 50 years old with acute COVID-19. The CDR3 loop reads CASTSLRDRRSYGYTF. The CDR3 nucleotides read TGTGCCAGCACATCTCTCCGGGACAGGAGGTCCTATGGCTACACCTTC.